The next 12 T cell receptor beta chains were all read from a single sample in a study of blood T cell repertoires in COVID-19 (dated by TCRdb to the early 2020s). The method behind the library was the immunoSEQ multiplex PCR assay. Imported from immuneACCESS, the table was reduced by TCRdb to in-frame sequences with V and J called. These copies leave out some clones; in studies compared against another copy, an unresolved V gene accounts for under half, and the cause of the remainder is not known. This sample has 210,000 or so clones in its table, and 70% to 90% of those were observed once. The top ten clonotypes cover more than 1.4% of the sample. The sequencing sample was made of peripheral blood. The receptors originated from a young man with active or convalescent COVID-19.

In its sample, this clone was seen once. The chain has TRBV19 and TRBJ2-1; unclear D gene. From germline, CDR1 is LNHDA and CDR2 SQIVND (reference sequence). The ends were cut back, 7 bases at V and 0 bases at J, with 13 bases in the middle. The CDR3 covers 15 residues. The CDR3 here is CASMIGGSSYNEQFF. In DNA form, the CDR3 reads TGTGCCAGTATGATAGGCGGAAGCTCCTACAATGAGCAGTTCTTC.

The chain couples TRBV3-1 (or the pseudogene TRBV3-2) to TRBJ1-1, with D possibly matching TRBD1 (5 bases). Germline V gene data show CDR1 as LGHDT and CDR2 as YNNKEL (reference sequence). Trimming took 5 bases from V and 6 from J, leaving 13 bases between them. The CDR3 extends over 13 amino acids. CDR3 nucleotides: TGTGCCAGCAGCTGGCAGGGCGGCCCTGAAGCTTTCTTT. Protein product: CASSWQGGPEAFF.

Only one count was recorded for this clone. V gene TRBV12-3 or TRBV12-4 combines with J gene TRBJ1-2; possibly TRBD1 for D (6 bases). This CDR3 region has 12 residues. Trimming took 2 bases from V and 6 from J, leaving 7 bases between them. The CDR3 nucleotides are TGTGCCAGCAGTTTAAACAGGGATGGCTACACCTTC. Amino acids: CASSLNRDGYTF.

The V gene is TRBV10-1, the J gene TRBJ1-5, with unresolved D. CDR3 size: 18 residues. Germline-derived CDR1 and CDR2 are WNHNN and SYGVQD (reference sequence). The V end lost 7 bases, the J end lost 1 base, and 23 bases lay between the germline ends. The CDR3 region is CASTEKSSSPLSNQPQHF. CDR3 DNA: TGCGCCAGCACCGAAAAGAGTTCGTCCCCACTAAGCAATCAGCCCCAGCATTTT.

J is TRBJ2-1 and V is TRBV6-2 or TRBV6-3, with D maybe TRBD2 (6 bases). In germline, CDR1 is MNHEY, CDR2 SVGEGT. The CDR3 is 15 amino acids. The V end was cut by 2 bases, the J end by 4 bases, with 12 bases between. CDR3 protein: CASSYRGEAYNEQFF. The DNA for the CDR3 is TGTGCCAGCAGTTACCGCGGGGAAGCTTACAATGAGCAGTTCTTC.

This clone was detected a few times. J is TRBJ1-6 and V is TRBV5-1; tentative D call: TRBD1 (6 bases). Trimming shortened V by 4 bases and J by 8 bases, and 16 bases separated the two germline ends. Germline CDR1 is SGHRS and CDR2 is YFSETQ. CDR3 length: 15 amino acids. This CDR3 is CASSASPGADSPLHF. The CDR3 DNA follows: TGCGCCAGCAGCGCTTCGCCAGGGGCGGATTCACCCCTCCACTTT. Complete variable domain (other parts from reference TRBV5-1 and TRBJ1-6): KAGVTQTPRYLIKTRGQQVTLSCSPISGHRSVSWYQQTPGQGLQFLFEYFSETQRNKGNFPGRFSGRQFSNSRSEMNVSTLELGDSALYLCASSASPGADSPLHFGNGTRLTVT.

V is TRBV7-2 and J is TRBJ1-1, with 8 bases identical to TRBD1. The J segment lost 4 bases and the V segment lost 5 bases, leaving 15 bases of the junction unmatched. Germline CDR1 and CDR2: SGHTA and FQGNSA. CDR3 size: 17 residues. The CDR3 DNA reads TGTGCCAGCAGCCTCATCGGACAGGGAGGGGGGTCCACTGAAGCTTTCTTT. Translated, it gives CASSLIGQGGGSTEAFF.

Here the CDR3 DNA reads TGTGCCAGCAGCTTAGATCGCGGAATTTCTGGAAACACCATATATTTT. This sequence encodes CASSLDRGISGNTIYF. The chain carries TRBV7-9 and TRBJ1-3; D is unclear. The CDR3 has 16 amino acids. From germline, CDR1 is SEHNR and CDR2 FQNEAQ (reference sequence). V lost 1 base, J lost 1 base, and 11 bases lay in between.

V is TRBV5-4 and J is TRBJ1-2; 8 bases align to TRBD1. CDR1 and CDR2 from the germline V gene are SGHNT and YYREEE (reference sequence). This CDR3 contains 13 residues. V shed 3 bases and J 7 bases; nucleotides not matched to a gene: 5. In nucleotides, the CDR3 is TGTGCCAGCAGCTCCGGACAGGGTTTTGGCTACACCTTC. Its protein product is CASSSGQGFGYTF. Filled out from reference TRBV5-4 and TRBJ1-2, the complete variable domain reads ETGVTQSPTHLIKTRGQQVTLRCSSQSGHNTVSWYQQALGQGPQFIFQYYREEENGRGNFPPRFSGLQFPNYSSELNVNALELDDSALYLCASSSGQGFGYTFGSGTRLTVV.

The chain has TRBV5-5 and TRBJ2-7; 7 nucleotides align to TRBD2. The CDR3 consists of 14 residues. Germline CDR1 SGHKS, CDR2 YYEKEE (reference sequence). The V and J ends lost 4 bases and 3 bases, in that order; junction bases with no gene match: 7. The CDR3 reads CASSHMTSRYEQYF. CDR3 DNA sequence: TGTGCCAGCAGCCACATGACTAGCCGCTACGAGCAGTACTTC.

This clone was recorded once. J is TRBJ2-6 and V is TRBV27; D remains ambiguous. V lost 6 bases and J 1 base, leaving 7 bases between the germline ends. Germline assignment: CDR1 MNHEY and CDR2 SMNVEV (reference sequence). This CDR3 spans 14 amino acids. The CDR3 loop is CASSSLSGANVLTF. The CDR3 coding sequence is TGTGCCAGCAGCTCTCTATCTGGGGCCAACGTCCTGACTTTC.

The chain links TRBV30 to TRBJ1-4; no reliable D call. V was trimmed by 8 bases and J by 10 bases, leaving 14 bases between them. The CDR3 runs 11 residues. From germline, CDR1 is GTSNPN and CDR2 SVGIG (reference sequence). The chain's CDR3 is CAQAREGKLFF. Written as DNA, the CDR3 is TGTGCCCAGGCCCGGGAGGGAAAACTGTTTTTT.